This T cell receptor (beta chain) originates from a study of OX40 agonist ivuxolimab in advanced cancers. V shed 5 bases and J shed 6 bases, with 14 bases lying between them. Germline-derived CDR1 and CDR2 are SEHNR and FQNEAQ (reference sequence). This CDR3 contains 13 residues. Assay: immunoSEQ multiplex PCR; the TCRdb copy retains only in-frame clones and omits some. The sample holds approximately 22,000 clones, about 83% seen once. This clone was counted once. Other DNA sequences in the sample encode the same CDR3. V gene TRBV7-9 combines with J gene TRBJ2-7, with D possibly matching TRBD2 (6 bases). This TCR derives from an adult with an advanced solid tumor such as melanoma, head and neck, liver or kidney cancer. The source material was CD4+ or CD8+ T cells sorted from blood, sampled in a trial of the OX40 agonist ivuxolimab. In DNA, the CDR3 is TGTGCCAGCAGCCCAAACCTGGGAGGCGAGCAGTACTTC. As protein: CASSPNLGGEQYF.